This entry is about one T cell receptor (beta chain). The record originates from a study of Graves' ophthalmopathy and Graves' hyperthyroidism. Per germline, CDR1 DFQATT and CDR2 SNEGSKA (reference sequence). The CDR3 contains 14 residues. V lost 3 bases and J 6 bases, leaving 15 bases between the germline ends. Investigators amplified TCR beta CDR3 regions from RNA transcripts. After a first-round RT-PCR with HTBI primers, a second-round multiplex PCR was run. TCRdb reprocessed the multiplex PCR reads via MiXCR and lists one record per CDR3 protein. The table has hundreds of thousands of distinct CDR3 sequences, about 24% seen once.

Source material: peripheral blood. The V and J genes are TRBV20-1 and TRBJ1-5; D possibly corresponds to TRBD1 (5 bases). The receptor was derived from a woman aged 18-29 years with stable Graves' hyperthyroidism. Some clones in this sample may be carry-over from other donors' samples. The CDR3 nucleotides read TGCAGTGCTAGGGGACCGCAGGAGGGTCAGCCCCAGCATTTT. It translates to CSARGPQEGQPQHF.